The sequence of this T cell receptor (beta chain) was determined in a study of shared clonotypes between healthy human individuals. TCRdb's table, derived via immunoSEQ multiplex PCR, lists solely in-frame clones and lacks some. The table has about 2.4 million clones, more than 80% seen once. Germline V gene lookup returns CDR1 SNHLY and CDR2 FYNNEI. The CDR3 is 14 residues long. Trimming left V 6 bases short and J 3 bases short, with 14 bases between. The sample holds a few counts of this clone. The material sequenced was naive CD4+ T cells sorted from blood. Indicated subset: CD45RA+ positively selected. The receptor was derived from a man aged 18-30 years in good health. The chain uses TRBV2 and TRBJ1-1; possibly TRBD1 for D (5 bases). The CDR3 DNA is TGTGCCAGCAGAATCAGGGCGATGCACACTGAAGCTTTCTTT. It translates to CASRIRAMHTEAFF.